Each of the 20 T cell receptor beta chains below was sequenced from the same sample in a study of T cell repertoires in cytomegalovirus infection. TCRdb re-analysed the reads in MiXCR, keeping a single row per CDR3 protein. The sample consists of 290,000 or so distinct CDR3 sequences, over 20% of them appearing once. The sequenced material came from PBMCs. These receptors were obtained from a human donor in good health (CMV status not recorded). Some clones in this sample may be carry-over from other donors' samples.

This sequence joins TRBV28 and TRBJ1-1, with 7 bases fitting TRBD1. CDR3 length equals 15 residues. Germline V CDR1 and CDR2: MDHEN, SYDVKM. Losses at the gene ends were 8 bases for V and 0 bases for J; bases not matched to a gene: 9. The CDR3 region has the DNA TGTGCCAGCCTGGGGGACAGTTTGATGAACACTGAAGCTTTCTTT. This sequence encodes CASLGDSLMNTEAFF.

Ten or more counts support this clonotype. V usage is TRBV7-2 and J usage is TRBJ2-1; D gene uncertain. Trimming pared 6 bases from V and 7 bases from J, leaving 7 bases between. CDR3 size: 11 residues. Germline V gene lookup returns CDR1 SGHTA and CDR2 FQGNSA. Here the CDR3 DNA reads TGTGCCAGCAGTCATAGTAATGAGCAGTTCTTC. Its protein is CASSHSNEQFF. Variable domain in full (rest from reference TRBV7-2 and TRBJ2-1): GAGVSQSPSNKVTEKGKDVELRCDPISGHTALYWYRQSLGQGLEFLIYFQGNSAPDKSGLPSDRFSAERTGGSVSTLTIQRTQQEDSAVYLCASSHSNEQFFGPGTRLTVL.

The chain joins TRBV7-2 to TRBJ1-1; D might be TRBD1 (5 bases). CDR1 is SGHTA, CDR2 FQGNSA, per germline. Trimming removed 4 bases from V and 6 bases from J, with 12 bases in between. There are 13 residues in the CDR3. Written as DNA, the CDR3 is TGTGCCAGCAGCTATACCCCGGGGGCTGAAGCTTTCTTT. It encodes CASSYTPGAEAFF.

This clonotype has just a few counts. This chain joins TRBV7-9 and TRBJ2-7; 8 bases match TRBD1. CDR3 size: 14 residues. V was pared by 4 bases and J by 6 bases, with 8 bases of the junction left unmatched. Germline-derived CDR1 and CDR2 are SEHNR and FQNEAQ (reference sequence). The CDR3 sequence: CASSSGQESLEQYV. In DNA form, the CDR3 reads TGTGCCAGCAGCTCGGGACAGGAGTCTCTCGAGCAGTACGTC.

Many counts were recorded for this clonotype. The chain carries TRBV7-2 and TRBJ2-5; 11 nucleotides align to TRBD2. Germline V gene lookup returns CDR1 SGHTA and CDR2 FQGNSA. J was trimmed by 1 base and V by 1 base; bases with no gene match: 5. This CDR3 has 17 residues. The CDR3 sequence: CASSLGPSGRTQETQYF. The CDR3 coding sequence is TGTGCCAGCAGCTTAGGACCTAGCGGGAGGACCCAAGAGACCCAGTACTTC.

The rearrangement joins TRBV2 to TRBJ2-1; D is possibly TRBD2 (5 bases). Trimming cost V 1 base and J 9 bases, with 10 bases left between them. The CDR3 runs 13 residues. Germline V gives CDR1 SNHLY, CDR2 FYNNEI. CDR3 DNA: TGTGCCAGCAGTGAAGGTCTAGCAACTGAGCAGTTCTTC. It yields the protein CASSEGLATEQFF.

Turning to this clonotype: This clone may be a read error of a much larger clone one base away. V is TRBV7-9 and J is TRBJ2-5, with D perhaps assigned TRBD1 or TRBD2 (5 bases each). Between the trimmed V and J ends, which lost 3 bases and 9 bases, there was a span of 29 bases. There are 18 residues in the CDR3. Per germline, CDR1 SEHNR and CDR2 FQNEAQ (reference sequence). CDR3 bases: TGTGCCAGCAGCTTCCGACCCCCCGGGACCCTGGCGGAGGAGGCCCAGTACTTC. This translates into CASSFRPPGTLAEEAQYF. The whole variable domain, remainder taken from reference TRBV7-9 and TRBJ2-5, is DTGVSQNPRHKITKRGQNVTFRCDPISEHNRLYWYRQTLGQGPEFLTYFQNEAQLEKSRLLSDRFSAERPKGSFSTLEIQRTEQGDSAMYLCASSFRPPGTLAEEAQYFGPGTRLLVL.

This clonotype appeared once. V usage is TRBV20-1 and J usage is TRBJ2-2, with 12 bases identical to TRBD2. The CDR3 extends over 15 amino acids. Germline CDR1 and CDR2: DFQATT and SNEGSKA (reference sequence). The V gene end was trimmed by 6 bases and the J gene end by 5 bases; junction bases not matched to a gene: 7. The DNA for the CDR3 is TGCAGTGCGCGACCTAGCGGGAGGGATACCGGGGAGCTGTTTTTT. Its protein product is CSARPSGRDTGELFF.

This clonotype has more than one count but fewer than ten. The chain links TRBV7-2 to TRBJ2-1; a possible D gene is TRBD2 (6 bases). Germline assignment: CDR1 SGHTA and CDR2 FQGNSA. There are 14 residues in the CDR3. The V end was cut by 5 bases, the J end by 3 bases, with 11 bases between. The CDR3, as DNA: TGTGCCAGCAGCCGGATAGCGGACTACAATGAGCAGTTCTTC. Amino acids: CASSRIADYNEQFF.

On this clonotype: At one end, the junction sequence differs from germline, possibly due to a read error. This sequence joins TRBV5-3 and TRBJ2-5; D is perhaps TRBD1 (6 bases). TRBV5-3 is reported as an ORF; its role is uncertain. The length of the CDR3 is 13 residues. CDR3 loop: CASSWDTQETQYF. The CDR3 DNA sequence: TGTGCCAGCAGCTGGGACACCCAAGAGACCCAGTACTTC.

The chain combines TRBV6-2 or TRBV6-3 with TRBJ2-1; D ambiguous. CDR3 length: 18 amino acids. Germline CDR1 is MNHEY and CDR2 is SVGEGT. V was pared by 0 bases and J by 7 bases, with 22 bases between. DNA for the CDR3: TGTGCCAGCAGTTACTCCCGGCAGACGTTATCCTTAAGGAATGAGCAGTTCTTC. The encoded protein is CASSYSRQTLSLRNEQFF.

The J gene is TRBJ2-7, the V gene TRBV28; possibly TRBD2 for D (5 bases). The CDR3 is 14 amino acids. Trimming stripped 6 bases from V and 3 bases from J, with 15 bases between. The germline V gene encodes CDR1 MDHEN and CDR2 SYDVKM. Written as DNA, the CDR3 is TGTGCCAGCAGCTCCTACTTGGACTTCTACGAGCAGTACTTC. Amino acid sequence: CASSSYLDFYEQYF.

The chain links TRBV20-1 to TRBJ1-2; D not certain. This CDR3 has 12 residues. Trimming stripped 0 bases from V and 5 bases from J, with 7 bases between. Germline V gives CDR1 DFQATT, CDR2 SNEGSKA (reference sequence). In DNA form, the CDR3 reads TGCAGTGCTAGAGATCTCGGTTATGGCTACACCTTC. Translated: CSARDLGYGYTF.

The chain is built from TRBV28 and TRBJ2-1; D call uncertain. Germline CDR1 MDHEN, CDR2 SYDVKM. There are 14 residues in the CDR3. Trimming took 5 bases from V and 1 from J, leaving 9 bases between them. CDR3 nucleotide sequence: TGTGCCAGCAGTCTAGTAGAGTCCTACAATGAGCAGTTCTTC. As protein: CASSLVESYNEQFF. The full variable domain, in which reference TRBV28 and TRBJ2-1 provide the parts outside the CDR3, is DVKVTQSSRYLVKRTGEKVFLECVQDMDHENMFWYRQDPGLGLRLIYFSYDVKMKEKGDIPEGYSVSREKKERFSLILESASTNQTSMYLCASSLVESYNEQFFGPGTRLTVL.

The chain carries TRBV19 and TRBJ2-3, with TRBD2 identical over 8 bases. Trimming at V came to 1 base and at J to 2 bases, leaving 5 bases not matched to a gene. Germline V gives CDR1 LNHDA, CDR2 SQIVND (reference sequence). The CDR3 loop spans 16 amino acids. This CDR3 reads CASSIVWTSPTDTQYF. The CDR3 bases are TGTGCCAGTAGTATAGTGTGGACTAGCCCCACAGATACGCAGTATTTT.

This clonotype was counted many times. The chain joins TRBV7-2 to TRBJ2-7; TRBD2 matches at 9 bases. The J segment lost 5 bases and the V segment lost 3 bases, leaving 8 bases of the junction unmatched. Germline CDR1 SGHTA, CDR2 FQGNSA. The CDR3 has 15 amino acids. The CDR3 DNA sequence: TGTGCCAGCAGCTTCTCCGGGACTAGCAGTAACGAGCAGTACTTC. Residues: CASSFSGTSSNEQYF.

This clonotype has just a few counts. A much larger clone sits a single nucleotide away, making a read error possible. The chain is built from TRBV11-2 and TRBJ1-2; weak D call: TRBD1 (5 bases). CDR3 length: 14 amino acids. Germline CDR1 reads SGHAT; CDR2 reads FQNNGV. Trimming pared 4 bases from V and 1 base from J, leaving 10 bases between. CDR3 sequence: CASSSGRLNYGYTF. The CDR3, as DNA: TGTGCCAGCAGCTCGGGACGGCTTAACTATGGCTACACCTTC.

This clonotype occurred many times. The chain recombines TRBV2 with TRBJ1-1; no definite D call. Germline-derived CDR1 and CDR2 are SNHLY and FYNNEI. Trimming took off 8 bases at V and 11 bases at J, with 15 bases between the two ends. The CDR3 is 11 residues long. The CDR3 region has the DNA TGTGCCAGCCTTTATACCACTGCGGCTTTCTTT. Its protein product is CASLYTTAAFF.

This clonotype was counted a single time. This rearrangement joins TRBV28 to TRBJ1-2, with D hard to call. The CDR3 has 12 residues. V lost 2 bases, J lost 8 bases, and 9 bases lay in between. Per the germline V gene, CDR1 is MDHEN and CDR2 is SYDVKM. CDR3 coding DNA: TGTGCCAGCAGTTTACGGCAGTGGGGCTACACCTTC. Amino acids: CASSLRQWGYTF.

A note on this clonotype: This clone may be a read error of a much larger clone one base away. The chain links TRBV11-3 to TRBJ2-1, with a weak D call TRBD1 (5 bases). This CDR3 comprises 15 residues. The germline V gene has CDR1 SGHNT and CDR2 YENEEA. CDR3: CANSRRDRSDNEQFF. CDR3 sequence (DNA): TGTGCCAACAGCCGCCGAGACAGATCCGATAATGAGCAGTTCTTC.